These 24 T cell receptor beta chains originate from one sample sequenced in a study of control samples from healthy donors and cancer patients. The table came from immunoSEQ multiplex PCR; TCRdb's copy has only in-frame clones and leaves some out. The table lists 65,000 to 100,000 clones, around 87% of them singletons. The sample was blood. These receptors came from a man aged 50 to 59 in good health.

The chain has TRBV5-6 and TRBJ2-7; 9 bases are a match to TRBD1. CDR1 and CDR2 from the germline V gene are SGHDT and YYEEEE. With V trimmed by 5 bases and J by 2 bases, 5 bases remained unmatched. CDR3 size: 14 residues. Here the CDR3 reads CASSYTGGAYEQYV. The CDR3, as DNA: TGTGCCAGCAGTTATACAGGGGGCGCCTACGAGCAGTACGTC.

The chain carries TRBV25-1 and TRBJ1-4; a weak D match, TRBD1 (5 bases). The CDR3 covers 15 residues. Trimming cost V 4 bases and J 3 bases, with 12 bases left between them. Germline-derived CDR1 and CDR2 are MGHDK and SYGVNS. The CDR3 coding sequence is TGTGCCAGCAGTGGGGGGGGAGTCGCTAATGAAAAACTGTTTTTT. Protein sequence: CASSGGGVANEKLFF.

The genes are TRBV12-2 and TRBJ2-1; TRBD1 is the table's D call, not checked against the DNA. TRBV12-2 is described as a pseudogene. The CDR3 loop spans 13 amino acids. CDR3 in DNA: TGTGCAAGTCGCCGGACAGGGGCGGATGAGCAGTTCTTC. Its translation is CASRRTGADEQFF.

This rearrangement joins TRBV6-2 or TRBV6-3 to TRBJ2-3; 8 bases are shared with TRBD1. Losses at the gene ends were 5 bases for V and 2 bases for J; bases not matched to a gene: 6. This CDR3 spans 15 amino acids. CDR1 is MNHEY, CDR2 SVGEGT, per germline. The CDR3 nucleotides read TGTGCCAGCAGTCGCGGACAGGGATTCACAGATACGCAGTATTTT. It encodes CASSRGQGFTDTQYF.

The V call is TRBV6-5, the J call TRBJ2-1, with 12 bases that match TRBD2. The junction had 5 bases not matched to a gene; V was cut back by 7 bases and J by 10 bases. Germline assignment: CDR1 MNHEY and CDR2 SVGAGI. CDR3 length: 13 amino acids. Here the CDR3 reads CASTSGGAREQFF. In DNA, the CDR3 is TGTGCCAGCACTAGCGGGGGGGCCAGGGAGCAGTTCTTC.

The chain uses TRBV5-1 and TRBJ1-3; D not certain. The CDR3 consists of 14 residues. V lost 2 bases and J 0 bases, leaving 6 bases between the germline ends. The germline CDR1 and CDR2 sequences are SGHRS and YFSETQ. CDR3 region: CASSLTSSGNTIYF. The CDR3 DNA sequence: TGCGCCAGCAGCTTAACAAGCTCTGGAAACACCATATATTTT.

This sequence joins TRBV19 and TRBJ2-4; 7 bases are shared with TRBD1. The CDR3 has 15 residues. Looked up from germline, CDR1 is LNHDA and CDR2 is SQIVND (reference sequence). V lost 10 bases, J lost 6 bases, and 15 bases stayed unmatched. The CDR3 loop is CANKFRDRLRNIQYF. CDR3 nucleotide sequence: TGTGCCAATAAATTCCGGGACAGATTAAGAAACATTCAGTACTTC.

The V call is TRBV9, the J call TRBJ1-5; a weak D match, TRBD1 (5 bases). The germline V gene encodes CDR1 SGDLS and CDR2 YYNGEE. This CDR3 is 13 amino acids long. V shed 10 bases and J shed 2 bases, with 13 bases lying between them. The CDR3 nucleotides are TGTGCCGGGTTCGGGGGAGGCAATCAGCCCCAGCATTTT. It specifies CAGFGGGNQPQHF.

The chain is built from TRBV30 and TRBJ2-5; 16 bases align to TRBD2. Unmatched junction bases numbered 0, after V lost 8 bases and J lost 3 bases. The CDR3 has 13 amino acids. Germline values: CDR1 GTSNPN, CDR2 SVGIG (reference sequence). CDR3 sequence: CAGTSGGEETQYF. The CDR3 nucleotides are TGTGCCGGGACTAGCGGGGGGGAAGAGACCCAGTACTTC.

The rearrangement links TRBV7-9 to TRBJ1-4; D not certain. Germline CDR1 and CDR2: SEHNR and FQNEAQ (reference sequence). Between the trimmed V and J ends, which lost 1 base and 8 bases, there was a span of 14 bases. The CDR3 is 15 residues long. In nucleotides, the CDR3 is TGTGCCAGCAGCTTAGTGGGCCGAGAAGGGGAAAAACTGTTTTTT. Translated, it gives CASSLVGREGEKLFF.

This chain links TRBV30 with TRBJ1-6; 7 bases agree with TRBD1. The germline V gene has CDR1 GTSNPN and CDR2 SVGIG (reference sequence). Trimming removed 5 bases from V and 16 bases from J; junction bases left unmatched: 11. The CDR3 is made up of 12 amino acids. The CDR3 protein is CAWRQGDGRLHF. Written as DNA, the CDR3 is TGTGCCTGGCGACAGGGCGACGGGCGGCTCCACTTT.

V usage is TRBV6-5 and J usage is TRBJ2-2; D is possibly TRBD2 (6 bases). V lost 6 bases and J lost 6, with 14 bases in between. The CDR3 is 14 amino acids. CDR1 and CDR2 from the germline V gene are MNHEY and SVGAGI. DNA for the CDR3: TGTGCCAGCAGCCTCTGGTCGGGGGCCGGGGAGCTGTTTTTT. Encoded protein: CASSLWSGAGELFF.

This CDR3 is CASSEENEAFF. In DNA, the CDR3 is TGTGCCAGCAGTGAAGAGAATGAAGCTTTCTTT. The genes are TRBV2 and TRBJ1-1; D unclear. This CDR3 contains 11 residues. V dropped 1 base and J dropped 7 bases, with 4 bases sitting between them. Looked up from germline, CDR1 is SNHLY and CDR2 is FYNNEI.

The rearrangement links TRBV29-1 to TRBJ1-2, with D unclear. The ends were cut back, 4 bases at V and 10 bases at J, with 13 bases in the middle. Germline lookup yields CDR1 SQVTM and CDR2 ANQGSEA. This CDR3 region has 11 residues. Here the CDR3 DNA reads TGCAGCGTTGGCGGCACAAATATCTACACCTTC. Translated: CSVGGTNIYTF.

The V call is TRBV30, the J call TRBJ1-5; 8 positions agree with TRBD1. The CDR3 has 16 amino acids. Trimming at V came to 0 bases and at J to 3 bases, leaving 7 bases not matched to a gene. The germline CDR1 and CDR2 sequences are GTSNPN and SVGIG (reference sequence). The CDR3 region is CAWSVGTGGDNQPQHF. CDR3 in DNA: TGTGCCTGGAGTGTTGGGACAGGAGGTGACAATCAGCCCCAGCATTTT.

This chain connects TRBV19 to TRBJ1-2; D possibly corresponds to TRBD1 (6 bases). The V gene lost 5 bases and the J gene lost 2 bases, with 12 bases spanning the gap. This CDR3 spans 14 amino acids. CDR1 and CDR2 from the germline V gene are LNHDA and SQIVND (reference sequence). The CDR3 DNA is TGTGCCAGTAGTGACGGGGGCTCGAACTATGGCTACACCTTC. Protein: CASSDGGSNYGYTF. Using reference TRBV19 and TRBJ1-2 for the parts outside the CDR3, the full variable domain is DGGITQSPKYLFRKEGQNVTLSCEQNLNHDAMYWYRQDPGQGLRLIYYSQIVNDFQKGDIAEGYSVSREKKESFPLTVTSAQKNPTAFYLCASSDGGSNYGYTFGSGTRLTVV.

The chain combines TRBV23-1 with TRBJ2-3; 7 nucleotides line up with TRBD1. TRBV23-1 is noted as an ORF with a role that remains uncertain. The CDR3 covers 19 residues. The ends lost 0 bases at V and 2 bases at J; junction bases unmatched: 14. The CDR3 nucleotides read TGCGCCAGCAGTCAATCCAACTCGACAGGGCTCTGCGTCACAGATACGCAGTATTTT. Amino acid sequence: CASSQSNSTGLCVTDTQYF.

The genes are TRBV4-3 and TRBJ2-7, with a possible D match to TRBD2 (6 bases). The germline CDR1 and CDR2 sequences are LGHNA and YSLEER. This CDR3 is built from 14 residues. V lost 0 bases, J lost 7 bases, and 13 bases lay in between. CDR3 nucleotide sequence: TGCGCCAGCAGCCAAGAGGACTCACGGGAGGAGCAGTACTTC. This encodes CASSQEDSREEQYF.

This clone has just a few counts. V is TRBV7-2 and J is TRBJ1-4; D is ambiguous. V shed 5 bases and J shed 3 bases, with 7 bases lying between them. The CDR3 consists of 13 residues. Germline values: CDR1 SGHTA, CDR2 FQGNSA. CDR3 sequence: CASSRPPNEKLFF. The CDR3 DNA reads TGTGCCAGCAGCCGTCCCCCTAATGAAAAACTGTTTTTT.

The V gene is TRBV5-1, the J gene TRBJ2-1; 9 positions agree with TRBD1. The V gene end was trimmed by 4 bases and the J gene end by 4 bases; junction bases not matched to a gene: 6. Germline CDR1 is SGHRS and CDR2 is YFSETQ. The CDR3 extends over 15 amino acids. In DNA, the CDR3 is TGCGCCAGCAGCCACCGGGACAGGGATTACAATGAGCAGTTCTTC. Translated: CASSHRDRDYNEQFF.

The gene calls are TRBV9 and TRBJ1-2; 8 positions agree with TRBD1. The CDR3 covers 16 residues. The germline CDR1 and CDR2 sequences are SGDLS and YYNGEE. Unmatched junction bases numbered 12, after V lost 3 bases and J lost 5 bases. The CDR3 loop reads CASSGTGQGRSYGYTF. CDR3 coding DNA: TGTGCCAGCAGCGGAACCGGACAGGGAAGGAGTTATGGCTACACCTTC. Full variable domain (outside the CDR3, taken from reference TRBV9 and TRBJ1-2): DSGVTQTPKHLITATGQRVTLRCSPRSGDLSVYWYQQSLDQGLQFLIQYYNGEERAKGNILERFSAQQFPDLHSELNLSSLELGDSALYFCASSGTGQGRSYGYTFGSGTRLTVV.

This clone was observed a single time. V and J are TRBV11-3 and TRBJ1-1, with D hard to call. V was shortened by 3 bases and J by 0 bases, with 5 bases between the two germline ends. Germline CDR1 SGHNT, CDR2 YENEEA. The CDR3 has 13 amino acids. CDR3 coding DNA: TGTGCCAGCAGCTTCCCGATGAACACTGAAGCTTTCTTT. Residues: CASSFPMNTEAFF.

This clone occurred a few times. The chain joins TRBV24-1 to TRBJ1-1, with D possibly TRBD1 on 6 matching bases. The CDR3 has 13 residues. V was clipped by 3 bases and J by 7 bases, with 11 bases between them. Germline V gene lookup returns CDR1 KGHDR and CDR2 SFDVKD. CDR3 DNA sequence: TGTGCCACCAGTGATCCCTGGACAGATGAAGCTTTCTTT. Protein product: CATSDPWTDEAFF.

The rearrangement links TRBV7-9 to TRBJ2-7; TRBD2 agrees at 10 bases. V was clipped by 6 bases and J by 7 bases; unmatched bases: 6. The CDR3 is made up of 13 amino acids. CDR1 is SEHNR and CDR2 is FQNEAQ in the germline V gene (reference sequence). CDR3 loop: CASRPTSGYEQYF. CDR3 sequence (DNA): TGTGCCAGCAGACCGACTAGCGGGTATGAGCAGTACTTC.